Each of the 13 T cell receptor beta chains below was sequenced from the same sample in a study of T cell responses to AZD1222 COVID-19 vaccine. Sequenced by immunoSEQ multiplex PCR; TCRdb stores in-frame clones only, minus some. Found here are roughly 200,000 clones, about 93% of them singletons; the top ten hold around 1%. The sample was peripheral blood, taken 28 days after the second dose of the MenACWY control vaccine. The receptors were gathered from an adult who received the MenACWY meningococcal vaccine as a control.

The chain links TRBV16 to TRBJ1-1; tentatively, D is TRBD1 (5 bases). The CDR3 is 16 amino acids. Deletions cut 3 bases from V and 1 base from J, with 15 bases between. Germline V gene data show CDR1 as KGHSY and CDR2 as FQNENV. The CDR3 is CASSQSGTGKNTEAFF. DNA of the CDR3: TGTGCCAGCAGCCAGTCGGGTACAGGCAAGAACACTGAAGCTTTCTTT.

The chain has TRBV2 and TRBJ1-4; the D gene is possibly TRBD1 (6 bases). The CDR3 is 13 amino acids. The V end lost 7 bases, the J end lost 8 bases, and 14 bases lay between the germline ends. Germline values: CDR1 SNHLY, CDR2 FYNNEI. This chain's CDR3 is CASMTGQPEKLFF. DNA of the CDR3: TGTGCCAGCATGACAGGACAGCCGGAAAAACTGTTTTTT.

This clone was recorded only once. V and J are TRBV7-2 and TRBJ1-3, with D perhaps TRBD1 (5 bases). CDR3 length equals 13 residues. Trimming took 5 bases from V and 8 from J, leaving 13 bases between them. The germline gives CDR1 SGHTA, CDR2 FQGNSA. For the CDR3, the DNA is TGTGCCAGCAGCCCCCCAGGGAGAGACACCATATATTTT. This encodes CASSPPGRDTIYF.

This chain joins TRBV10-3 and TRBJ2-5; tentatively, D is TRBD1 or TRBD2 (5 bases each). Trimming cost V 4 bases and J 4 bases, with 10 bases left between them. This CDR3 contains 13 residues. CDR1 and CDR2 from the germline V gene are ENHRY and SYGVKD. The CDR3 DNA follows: TGTGCCATCAGTGTTGAGGGGAGAGAGACCCAGTACTTC. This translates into CAISVEGRETQYF.

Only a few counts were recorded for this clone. The CDR3 coding sequence is TGTGCCAGCAGCTCGGACTATGGCTACACCTTC. Residues: CASSSDYGYTF. V usage is TRBV7-9 and J usage is TRBJ1-2; no clear D gene. V gave up 4 bases and J gave up 3 bases, with 3 bases separating them. The CDR3 contains 11 residues. CDR1 SEHNR and CDR2 FQNEAQ come from the germline V gene (reference sequence). Full variable domain (rest looked up from reference TRBV7-9 and TRBJ1-2): DTGVSQNPRHKITKRGQNVTFRCDPISEHNRLYWYRQTLGQGPEFLTYFQNEAQLEKSRLLSDRFSAERPKGSFSTLEIQRTEQGDSAMYLCASSSDYGYTFGSGTRLTVV.

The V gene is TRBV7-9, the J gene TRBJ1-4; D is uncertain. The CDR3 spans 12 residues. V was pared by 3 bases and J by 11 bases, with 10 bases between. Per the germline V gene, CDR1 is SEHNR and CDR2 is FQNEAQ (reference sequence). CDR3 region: CASSLGLRKLFF. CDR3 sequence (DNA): TGTGCCAGCAGCTTGGGCTTGAGGAAACTGTTTTTT.

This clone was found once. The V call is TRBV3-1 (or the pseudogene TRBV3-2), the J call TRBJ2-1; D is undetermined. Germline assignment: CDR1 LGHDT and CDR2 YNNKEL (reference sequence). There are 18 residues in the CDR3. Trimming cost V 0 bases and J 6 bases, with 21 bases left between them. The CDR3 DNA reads TGTGCCAGCAGCCAAGATCTAAAAGGAAGGTTACGTGCCAATGAGCAGTTCTTC. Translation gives CASSQDLKGRLRANEQFF.

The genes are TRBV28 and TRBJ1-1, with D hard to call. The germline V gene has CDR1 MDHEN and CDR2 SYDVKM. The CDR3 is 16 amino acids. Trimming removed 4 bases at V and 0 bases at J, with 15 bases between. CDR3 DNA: TGTGCCAGCAGTTCTCCCGCGGCCAGGATGAACACTGAAGCTTTCTTT. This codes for CASSSPAARMNTEAFF.

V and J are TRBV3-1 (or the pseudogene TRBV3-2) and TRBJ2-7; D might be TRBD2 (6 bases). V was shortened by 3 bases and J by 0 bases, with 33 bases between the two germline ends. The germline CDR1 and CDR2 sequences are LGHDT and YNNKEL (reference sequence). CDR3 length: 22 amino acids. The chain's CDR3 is CASSHYVPGREPPTDHSYEQYF. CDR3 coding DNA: TGTGCCAGCAGCCACTACGTACCGGGACGGGAGCCGCCGACTGACCACTCCTACGAGCAGTACTTC.

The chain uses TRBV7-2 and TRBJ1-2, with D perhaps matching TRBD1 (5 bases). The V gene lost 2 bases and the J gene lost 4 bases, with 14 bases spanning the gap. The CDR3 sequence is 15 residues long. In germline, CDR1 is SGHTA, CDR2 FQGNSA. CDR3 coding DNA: TGTGCCAGCAGCTTAAGTGGGGCCCGAGGCTATGGCTACACCTTC. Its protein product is CASSLSGARGYGYTF.

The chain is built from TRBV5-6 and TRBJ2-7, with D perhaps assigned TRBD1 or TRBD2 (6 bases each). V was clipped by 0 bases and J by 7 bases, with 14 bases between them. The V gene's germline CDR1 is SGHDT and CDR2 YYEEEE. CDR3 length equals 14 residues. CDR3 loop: CASSLDWGAREQYF. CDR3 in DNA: TGTGCCAGCAGCTTGGATTGGGGGGCGCGGGAGCAGTACTTC.

The CDR3 DNA reads TGTGCCACCAGTGATCGGGCAGAAACTAACTATGGCTACACCTTC. Its translation: CATSDRAETNYGYTF. V and J are TRBV24-1 and TRBJ1-2; D gene ambiguous. CDR1 and CDR2 (germline): KGHDR, SFDVKD. The CDR3 is made up of 15 amino acids. The V gene lost 3 bases and the J gene lost 0 bases, with 10 bases spanning the gap.

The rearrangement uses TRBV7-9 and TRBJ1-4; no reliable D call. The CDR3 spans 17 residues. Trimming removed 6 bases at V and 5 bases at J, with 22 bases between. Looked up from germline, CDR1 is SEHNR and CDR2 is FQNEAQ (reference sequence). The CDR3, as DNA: TGTGCCAGCAGTCCCTCTTACACGGCAGGCACAAATGAAAAACTGTTTTTT. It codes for CASSPSYTAGTNEKLFF. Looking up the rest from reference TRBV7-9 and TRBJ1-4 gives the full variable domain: DTGVSQNPRHKITKRGQNVTFRCDPISEHNRLYWYRQTLGQGPEFLTYFQNEAQLEKSRLLSDRFSAERPKGSFSTLEIQRTEQGDSAMYLCASSPSYTAGTNEKLFFGSGTQLSVL.